The next 31 T cell receptor beta chains were all read from a single sample in a study of siplizumab effects on memory and regulatory T cells. The table came from immunoSEQ multiplex PCR; TCRdb's copy has only in-frame clones and leaves some out. The sample includes roughly 93,000 clones, about 94% of them seen just once. Material: non-Treg CD4+ T cells sorted from blood. Source of these receptors: a human donor in good health.

The V and J genes are TRBV4-1 and TRBJ2-7; 12 bases agree with TRBD2. Trimming took 2 bases from V and 4 from J; bases not matched to a gene: 6. The CDR3 is 16 residues long. Germline loops: CDR1 MGHRA, CDR2 YSYEKL. DNA for the CDR3: TGCGCCAGCAGCCAACCTAGCGGGAGGGCCAGGTACGAGCAGTACTTC. This gives the protein CASSQPSGRARYEQYF.

This chain links TRBV2 with TRBJ2-5; 8 bases are shared with TRBD1. J gave up 3 bases and V 7 bases, and 7 bases lay outside the gene matches. Germline assignment: CDR1 SNHLY and CDR2 FYNNEI. CDR3 length: 14 residues. CDR3 bases: TGTGCCAGCACAAAACAGGGGGTCGAAGAGACCCAGTACTTC. It specifies CASTKQGVEETQYF.

V is TRBV27 and J is TRBJ1-1; TRBD1 matches at 7 bases. The ends lost 6 bases at V and 0 bases at J; junction bases unmatched: 16. CDR3 size: 18 residues. Germline values: CDR1 MNHEY, CDR2 SMNVEV (reference sequence). The DNA of the CDR3 is TGTGCCAGCAGATCTAGGACAGGAGGTGGTGGGTTGAACACTGAAGCTTTCTTT. The encoded protein is CASRSRTGGGGLNTEAFF.

This chain connects TRBV21-1 to TRBJ1-5. TRBV21-1 is given as a pseudogene. The CDR3 has 14 residues. The CDR3, as DNA: TGTGCCAGCAGCACCCCGGAGGGTAATCAGCCCCAGCATTTT. It specifies CASSTPEGNQPQHF.

The chain joins TRBV7-9 to TRBJ2-7; D gene ambiguous. V was shortened by 0 bases and J by 0 bases, with 12 bases between the two germline ends. The CDR3 has 16 amino acids. Germline CDR1 SEHNR, CDR2 FQNEAQ (reference sequence). CDR3 sequence (DNA): TGTGCCAGCAGCTTAGCGAGCTTACTTAGCTCCTACGAGCAGTACTTC. Its translation: CASSLASLLSSYEQYF.

The chain employs TRBV2 and TRBJ2-6, with 11 bases lining up with TRBD2. Trimming at V came to 6 bases and at J to 0 bases, leaving 1 base not matched to a gene. The CDR3 totals 16 residues. CDR1 is SNHLY and CDR2 is FYNNEI in the germline V gene. CDR3 amino acids: CASRLAGVSGANVLTF. DNA of the CDR3: TGTGCCAGCAGACTAGCGGGGGTCTCTGGGGCCAACGTCCTGACTTTC.

This chain joins TRBV27 and TRBJ2-7; 10 bases are shared with TRBD2. With V trimmed by 4 bases and J by 2 bases, 2 bases remained unmatched. The CDR3 is 14 residues long. The germline V gene has CDR1 MNHEY and CDR2 SMNVEV (reference sequence). As DNA, the CDR3 is TGTGCCAGCAGTTGGCTAGCGGGAGCCTACGAGCAGTACTTC. Its protein product is CASSWLAGAYEQYF.

This clone has just a few counts. The chain combines TRBV5-1 with TRBJ2-7; D is tentatively TRBD1 or TRBD2 (5 bases each). Trimming pared 4 bases from V and 0 bases from J, leaving 11 bases between. Germline V gives CDR1 SGHRS, CDR2 YFSETQ. The CDR3 totals 14 residues. For the CDR3, the DNA is TGCGCCAGCAGCGCCGGGACCAACTCCTACGAGCAGTACTTC. Protein product: CASSAGTNSYEQYF.

The chain carries TRBV7-9 and TRBJ1-4; D gene uncertain. The ends were cut back, 5 bases at V and 4 bases at J, with 14 bases in the middle. The CDR3 is 15 residues long. Germline loops: CDR1 SEHNR, CDR2 FQNEAQ (reference sequence). The CDR3 nucleotides are TGTGCCAGCAGCCCCGACGCGGGGATTAATGAAAAACTGTTTTTT. It is translated as CASSPDAGINEKLFF.

The chain combines TRBV18 with TRBJ1-2; 7 nucleotides align to TRBD1. V gave up 4 bases and J gave up 2 bases; unmatched junction bases: 1. Germline V gene sequence: CDR1 KGHSH, CDR2 LQKENI. CDR3 length: 13 residues. DNA of the CDR3: TGTGCCAGCTCACGGGGACAGAACTATGGCTACACCTTC. This codes for CASSRGQNYGYTF.

V is TRBV10-3 and J is TRBJ1-3; D is undetermined. Trimming shortened V by 4 bases and J by 4 bases, and 11 bases separated the two germline ends. The germline V gene encodes CDR1 ENHRY and CDR2 SYGVKD. The CDR3 extends over 14 amino acids. Here the CDR3 reads CAISARTAGNTIYF. In DNA, the CDR3 is TGTGCCATCAGTGCTAGGACCGCGGGAAACACCATATATTTT.

There are a few counts of this clone. This chain joins TRBV30 and TRBJ1-1; TRBD1 agrees at 8 bases. Germline V gives CDR1 GTSNPN, CDR2 SVGIG (reference sequence). With V trimmed by 0 bases and J by 11 bases, 11 bases remained unmatched. The CDR3 totals 14 residues. CDR3 DNA: TGTGCCTGGAGTGTACAGGACAGGGCGTACAAGGCTTTCTTT. Amino acid sequence: CAWSVQDRAYKAFF. The whole variable domain, filled in from reference TRBV30 and TRBJ1-1, reads SQTIHQWPATLVQPVGSPLSLECTVEGTSNPNLYWYRQAAGRGLQLLFYSVGIGQISSEVPQNLSASRPQDRQFILSSKKLLLSDSGFYLCAWSVQDRAYKAFFGQGTRLTVV.

The V and J genes are TRBV6-1 and TRBJ2-1; 9 positions match TRBD2. The CDR3 runs to 16 residues. CDR1 is MNHNS, CDR2 SASEGT, per germline. The junction had 8 bases not matched to a gene; V was cut back by 3 bases and J by 5 bases. The CDR3 region is CASSDYGGRADNEQFF. In DNA, the CDR3 is TGTGCCAGCAGTGATTATGGCGGGAGGGCGGACAATGAGCAGTTCTTC.

For the CDR3, the DNA is TGCGCCAGCAGCCCGGGACAGGGGGAAGTTGGACAGTATTTT. The encoded protein is CASSPGQGEVGQYF. This sequence joins TRBV5-1 and TRBJ2-3, with 11 bases matching TRBD1. The length of the CDR3 is 14 residues. V shed 4 bases, J shed 12 bases, and the junction held 10 bases outside the gene matches. CDR1 and CDR2 (germline): SGHRS, YFSETQ.

The chain links TRBV11-2 to TRBJ1-2; no firm D call. V gave up 4 bases and J gave up 3 bases, with 6 bases separating them. Germline V gene data show CDR1 as SGHAT and CDR2 as FQNNGV. This CDR3 contains 12 residues. The CDR3 region has the DNA TGTGCCAGCAGCTCAGGAGACTATGGCTACACCTTC. It is translated as CASSSGDYGYTF.

V usage is TRBV7-9 and J usage is TRBJ2-1; D is possibly TRBD1 (7 bases). Germline CDR1 reads SEHNR; CDR2 reads FQNEAQ (reference sequence). This CDR3 is built from 16 residues. The V end lost 5 bases, the J end lost 0 bases, and 14 bases lay between the germline ends. CDR3 nucleotides: TGTGCCAGCAGCCGACGACAGGGAGGCTCCTACAATGAGCAGTTCTTC. Residues: CASSRRQGGSYNEQFF.

This clone was seen only once. CDR3 DNA: TGTGCCAGCAGCCCGACAGGGGTGCAGCCCCAGCATTTT. This encodes CASSPTGVQPQHF. This chain links TRBV7-9 with TRBJ1-5; 8 nucleotides match TRBD1. V trimming: 5 bases; J trimming: 7 bases; junction bases outside the gene matches: 4. CDR1 SEHNR and CDR2 FQNEAQ come from the germline V gene (reference sequence). The CDR3 is 13 amino acids.

The rearrangement links TRBV5-4 to TRBJ2-7; tentatively, D is TRBD2 (7 bases). The CDR3 runs 16 residues. Germline V gene lookup returns CDR1 SGHNT and CDR2 YYREEE (reference sequence). Trimming took 0 bases from V and 3 from J, leaving 16 bases between them. CDR3 residues: CASSLEGGRRGYEQYF. In DNA, the CDR3 is TGTGCCAGCAGCTTGGAGGGGGGGAGACGGGGCTACGAGCAGTACTTC.

This clone was observed once. This rearrangement joins TRBV28 to TRBJ2-5; D perhaps matches TRBD2 (7 bases). The V and J ends lost 6 bases and 5 bases respectively, with 19 bases between them. Germline V lookup: CDR1 MDHEN, CDR2 SYDVKM. This CDR3 is built from 15 residues. CDR3 sequence (DNA): TGTGCCAGCAGGAAGGCGGGGGCCGGGGGGGAGACCCAGTACTTC. As protein: CASRKAGAGGETQYF.

V usage is TRBV14 and J usage is TRBJ2-1; the D gene is possibly TRBD2 (5 bases). The V gene's germline CDR1 is SGHDN and CDR2 FVKESK. The CDR3 totals 13 residues. V lost 0 bases, J lost 15 bases, and 15 bases lay in between. CDR3 loop: CASSQDMTQRRFF. CDR3 coding DNA: TGTGCCAGCAGCCAAGATATGACACAGCGGCGGTTCTTC.

The chain recombines TRBV6-1 with TRBJ1-1, with D possibly matching TRBD1 (6 bases). The CDR3 runs 13 residues. With 8 bases removed from V and 8 bases from J, the gap between germline ends came to 18 bases. Germline assignment: CDR1 MNHNS and CDR2 SASEGT. CDR3 residues: CASSRGGDREAFF. CDR3 nucleotides: TGTGCCAGCTCACGGGGGGGTGACAGGGAAGCTTTCTTT.

CDR3 protein: CASSPATHGYTF. The CDR3 coding sequence is TGTGCCAGCAGCCCCGCAACCCATGGCTACACCTTC. The rearrangement joins TRBV7-2 to TRBJ1-2; D uncertain. From germline, CDR1 is SGHTA and CDR2 FQGNSA. The CDR3 is 12 amino acids. Trimming pared 5 bases from V and 6 bases from J, leaving 10 bases between.

This chain joins TRBV5-1 and TRBJ2-7; D ambiguous. The germline gives CDR1 SGHRS, CDR2 YFSETQ. V lost 0 bases and J lost 3, with 13 bases in between. This CDR3 has 15 residues. The CDR3 nucleotides read TGCGCCAGCAGCTTGGAAATCGGGCAAGGCTACGAGCAGTACTTC. Translated, it gives CASSLEIGQGYEQYF.

This clone was found once. The V and J genes are TRBV25-1 and TRBJ1-2; perhaps TRBD1 as D (5 bases). This CDR3 is built from 15 residues. The ends were cut back, 2 bases at V and 5 bases at J, with 15 bases in the middle. Germline CDR1 is MGHDK and CDR2 is SYGVNS. CDR3 nucleotides: TGTGCCAGCAGTGAAAGGTGGAGCAGGGATTATGGCTACACCTTC. Its protein product is CASSERWSRDYGYTF.

The chain joins TRBV30 to TRBJ2-1; D ambiguous. Looked up from germline, CDR1 is GTSNPN and CDR2 is SVGIG (reference sequence). The CDR3 totals 12 residues. The CDR3 region is CAYGRRVDEQFF. The CDR3 DNA is TGTGCTTATGGACGGCGTGTCGATGAGCAGTTCTTC.

The J gene is TRBJ2-2, the V gene TRBV6-5, with D perhaps matching TRBD1 (5 bases). The CDR3 totals 13 residues. V was clipped by 5 bases and J by 4 bases, with 8 bases between them. The germline gives CDR1 MNHEY, CDR2 SVGAGI. CDR3 sequence (DNA): TGTGCCAGCAGTGGAAGGGGCACCGGGGAGCTGTTTTTT. It yields the protein CASSGRGTGELFF.

The chain combines TRBV7-8 with TRBJ1-2, with TRBD1 identical over 7 bases. This CDR3 spans 13 amino acids. V gave up 3 bases and J gave up 6 bases; unmatched junction bases: 4. The V gene's germline CDR1 is SGHVS and CDR2 FQNEAQ. This CDR3 is CASSFWDRDGYTF. In DNA form, the CDR3 reads TGTGCCAGCAGCTTTTGGGACAGAGATGGCTACACCTTC. The variable domain in full, completed from reference TRBV7-8 and TRBJ1-2, reads GAGVSQSPRYKVAKRGQDVALRCDPISGHVSLFWYQQALGQGPEFLTYFQNEAQLDKSGLPSDRFFAERPEGSVSTLKIQRTQQEDSAVYLCASSFWDRDGYTFGSGTRLTVV.

CDR3 protein: CASRTDRDGYTF. CDR3 in DNA: TGTGCCAGCAGAACCGACAGGGATGGCTACACCTTC. This chain joins TRBV27 and TRBJ1-2; 7 bases fit TRBD1. The junction had 4 bases not matched to a gene; V was cut back by 6 bases and J by 6 bases. The CDR3 is 12 amino acids. Germline V gene lookup returns CDR1 MNHEY and CDR2 SMNVEV (reference sequence).

This chain joins TRBV6-1 and TRBJ2-7; D gene unclear. The CDR3 sequence is 11 residues long. The V gene's germline CDR1 is MNHNS and CDR2 SASEGT. V was pared by 5 bases and J by 5 bases, with 7 bases between. The CDR3 spells CASSTLHEQYF. In DNA form, the CDR3 reads TGTGCCAGCAGTACCCTCCACGAGCAGTACTTC.

This rearrangement joins TRBV7-8 to TRBJ2-3; D not resolved. The CDR3 totals 13 residues. The germline V gene encodes CDR1 SGHVS and CDR2 FQNEAQ. V gave up 3 bases and J gave up 4 bases, with 8 bases separating them. CDR3 sequence reads: CASSFRPADTQYF. Here the CDR3 DNA reads TGTGCCAGCAGCTTTCGTCCGGCAGATACGCAGTATTTT.

This chain uses TRBV7-8 with TRBJ2-1; either TRBD1 or TRBD2 may fit D (5 bases each). The CDR3 has 15 residues. Trimming stripped 5 bases from V and 3 bases from J, with 14 bases between. Per germline, CDR1 SGHVS and CDR2 FQNEAQ. CDR3 coding DNA: TGTGCCAGCAGCCCCCGGGACGGGTACTACAATGAGCAGTTCTTC. It is translated as CASSPRDGYYNEQFF.